These 30 T cell receptor beta chains originate from one sample sequenced in a study of OX40 agonist ivuxolimab in advanced cancers. Libraries were prepared by immunoSEQ multiplex PCR; TCRdb keeps only in-frame clonotypes and omits some of them. The repertoire holds 65,000 to 75,000 clones, with less than 85% as singletons. The sample in question was CD4+ or CD8+ T cells sorted from blood, obtained in a trial of the OX40 agonist ivuxolimab. The source of these receptors is an adult with an advanced solid tumor such as melanoma, head and neck, liver or kidney cancer.

The V gene is TRBV7-2, the J gene TRBJ2-7, with unresolved D. Germline V gives CDR1 SGHTA, CDR2 FQGNSA. The ends were cut back, 3 bases at V and 3 bases at J, with 6 bases in the middle. The CDR3 length is 12 residues. CDR3 sequence reads: CASSFGLYEQYF. CDR3 DNA sequence: TGTGCCAGCAGCTTCGGGCTCTACGAGCAGTACTTC.

V is TRBV7-2 and J is TRBJ2-3, with D uncertain. CDR3 length equals 13 residues. CDR1 is SGHTA, CDR2 FQGNSA, per germline. The ends were cut back, 7 bases at V and 1 base at J, with 9 bases in the middle. This CDR3 is CASTPARTDTQYF. The CDR3 DNA sequence: TGTGCCAGCACCCCGGCTCGCACAGATACGCAGTATTTT.

This sequence joins TRBV5-8 and TRBJ2-3; D possibly matches TRBD1 or TRBD2 (5 bases each). The CDR3 contains 13 residues. Germline V gives CDR1 SGHTS, CDR2 YDEGEE. Trimming removed 4 bases from V and 0 bases from J, with 6 bases in between. CDR3 nucleotides: TGTGCCAGCAGCCGGGACAGCACAGATACGCAGTATTTT. Residues: CASSRDSTDTQYF.

This clone was seen once. The V call is TRBV7-8, the J call TRBJ2-2; D perhaps matches TRBD1 (6 bases). The CDR3 contains 15 residues. V lost 5 bases and J 2 bases, leaving 12 bases between the germline ends. Germline V CDR1 and CDR2: SGHVS, FQNEAQ. For the CDR3, the DNA is TGTGCCAGCAGCCCCGGGACATTTAACACCGGGGAGCTGTTTTTT. It translates to CASSPGTFNTGELFF.

The J gene is TRBJ1-5, the V gene TRBV9, with TRBD1 as a possible D gene (6 bases). Trimming left V 4 bases short and J 0 bases short, with 11 bases between. CDR1 and CDR2 from the germline V gene are SGDLS and YYNGEE. This CDR3 contains 15 residues. CDR3 nucleotide sequence: TGTGCCAGCAGCCTACAGGGTTATAGCAATCAGCCCCAGCATTTT. It specifies CASSLQGYSNQPQHF.

This chain connects TRBV11-2 to TRBJ1-1, with TRBD1 matching over 7 bases. This CDR3 region has 16 residues. CDR1 is SGHAT and CDR2 is FQNNGV in the germline V gene. Losses at the gene ends were 4 bases for V and 2 bases for J; bases not matched to a gene: 10. The DNA for the CDR3 is TGTGCCAGCAGCTCGGGCGCGAGGGGGCGTAACACTGAAGCTTTCTTT. Encoded protein: CASSSGARGRNTEAFF.

There are a few counts of this clone. The chain carries TRBV19 and TRBJ2-2; the match to TRBD1 covers 8 bases. V trimming: 6 bases; J trimming: 1 base; junction bases outside the gene matches: 7. The CDR3 contains 16 residues. Germline V gives CDR1 LNHDA, CDR2 SQIVND (reference sequence). Here the CDR3 reads CASRTIGQGNTGELFF. The CDR3 nucleotides are TGTGCCAGTAGAACGATTGGACAGGGGAACACCGGGGAGCTGTTTTTT.

The rearrangement uses TRBV18 and TRBJ1-4, with D uncertain. This CDR3 spans 15 amino acids. V dropped 2 bases and J dropped 2 bases, with 9 bases sitting between them. Germline V gene data show CDR1 as KGHSH and CDR2 as LQKENI. The CDR3 coding sequence is TGTGCCAGCTCACCATCGGCGGCCACTAATGAAAAACTGTTTTTT. It yields the protein CASSPSAATNEKLFF.

The chain joins TRBV7-9 to TRBJ2-5; unclear D gene. Germline CDR1 and CDR2: SEHNR and FQNEAQ (reference sequence). The CDR3 totals 16 residues. Deletions cut 1 base from V and 2 bases from J, with 14 bases between. The CDR3 here is CASSLVGRAIQETQYF. CDR3 DNA sequence: TGTGCCAGCAGCTTAGTCGGTAGGGCCATTCAAGAGACCCAGTACTTC.

This clone was detected a few times. The V gene is TRBV10-3, the J gene TRBJ1-3; D is unclear. Germline values: CDR1 ENHRY, CDR2 SYGVKD. V lost 0 bases and J 4 bases, leaving 4 bases between the germline ends. This CDR3 is built from 13 residues. This CDR3 is CAISESRGNTIYF. CDR3 DNA: TGTGCCATCAGTGAGTCCCGGGGAAACACCATATATTTT.

V usage is TRBV5-5 and J usage is TRBJ2-5, with 7 bases fitting TRBD1. Trimming removed 6 bases from V and 5 bases from J; junction bases left unmatched: 10. The CDR3 length is 14 residues. Germline V gene sequence: CDR1 SGHKS, CDR2 YYEKEE (reference sequence). The CDR3 DNA follows: TGTGCCAGCACCTCCAGGGCAGGGGGTGAGACCCAGTACTTC. Encoded protein: CASTSRAGGETQYF.

The chain joins TRBV5-4 to TRBJ2-5; D possibly matches TRBD1 or TRBD2 (6 bases each). This CDR3 region has 15 residues. The V end was cut by 4 bases, the J end by 4 bases, with 17 bases between. Germline-derived CDR1 and CDR2 are SGHNT and YYREEE (reference sequence). The CDR3 coding sequence is TGTGCCAGCAGCCCCCAGGGGAATAGCGGAGAGACCCAGTACTTC. Translating gives CASSPQGNSGETQYF.

V usage is TRBV11-1 and J usage is TRBJ1-3, with D unresolved. The V gene lost 4 bases and the J gene lost 6 bases, with 10 bases spanning the gap. Germline V gene sequence: CDR1 SGHAT, CDR2 FQDESV (reference sequence). The CDR3 length is 13 residues. In nucleotides, the CDR3 is TGTGCCAGCAGCTCAGGCCTGGAAAACACCATATATTTT. This codes for CASSSGLENTIYF.

The rearrangement links TRBV2 to TRBJ2-5; 7 nucleotides line up with TRBD2. With 7 bases clipped from V and 5 bases from J, the junction kept 10 bases outside the gene matches. This CDR3 comprises 14 residues. Germline CDR1 is SNHLY and CDR2 is FYNNEI. The DNA of the CDR3 is TGTGCCAGCATATACGGGAGGACGGGCGAGACCCAGTACTTC. Its protein product is CASIYGRTGETQYF.

The chain links TRBV7-9 to TRBJ2-5, with no clear D. Between the trimmed V and J ends, which lost 4 bases and 2 bases, there was a span of 5 bases. The germline V gene has CDR1 SEHNR and CDR2 FQNEAQ (reference sequence). The CDR3 sequence is 12 residues long. CDR3 sequence: CASSSVQETQYF. The CDR3 nucleotides are TGTGCCAGCAGCTCGGTGCAAGAGACCCAGTACTTC. The complete variable domain, with remaining parts taken from reference TRBV7-9 and TRBJ2-5, reads DTGVSQNPRHKITKRGQNVTFRCDPISEHNRLYWYRQTLGQGPEFLTYFQNEAQLEKSRLLSDRFSAERPKGSFSTLEIQRTEQGDSAMYLCASSSVQETQYFGPGTRLLVL.

This sequence joins TRBV28 and TRBJ1-5; TRBD1 aligns across 7 bases. V was clipped by 3 bases and J by 7 bases; unmatched bases: 9. The CDR3 totals 15 residues. Germline V gives CDR1 MDHEN, CDR2 SYDVKM. This CDR3 is CASSLWQGVGQPQHF. In nucleotides, the CDR3 is TGTGCCAGCAGTTTGTGGCAGGGGGTAGGACAGCCCCAGCATTTT.

This clone occurred once. The V gene is TRBV5-4, the J gene TRBJ2-5; no clear D. The CDR3 spans 14 residues. The germline V gene encodes CDR1 SGHNT and CDR2 YYREEE (reference sequence). With 1 base removed from V and 5 bases from J, the gap between germline ends came to 12 bases. The CDR3 region is CASSLRTLGETQYF. The CDR3 region has the DNA TGTGCCAGCAGCTTGAGGACCCTTGGGGAGACCCAGTACTTC.

J is TRBJ1-1 and V is TRBV6-5, with TRBD1 identical over 9 bases. The CDR3 is 13 residues long. V lost 6 bases to trimming and J lost 7 bases; unmatched junction nucleotides: 6. Germline V gene data show CDR1 as MNHEY and CDR2 as SVGAGI. CDR3 sequence (DNA): TGTGCCAGCAGCCAAGGACAGGGGAGTGAAGCTTTCTTT. The encoded protein is CASSQGQGSEAFF.

J is TRBJ2-1 and V is TRBV10-3, with D possibly matching TRBD1 (6 bases). Germline V gene sequence: CDR1 ENHRY, CDR2 SYGVKD. With 3 bases removed from V and 6 bases from J, the gap between germline ends came to 18 bases. The CDR3 extends over 16 amino acids. The CDR3 sequence is CAISDLGAPGGNEQFF. In DNA, the CDR3 is TGTGCCATCAGTGACCTGGGGGCCCCTGGGGGCAATGAGCAGTTCTTC.

In its sample, this clone was seen once. The chain combines TRBV7-2 with TRBJ1-1; D gene ambiguous. The germline V gene has CDR1 SGHTA and CDR2 FQGNSA. The germline V and J ends were trimmed by 5 bases and 5 bases, with 9 bases remaining between them. The CDR3 totals 12 residues. CDR3 sequence reads: CASSLTNTEAFF. The DNA of the CDR3 is TGTGCCAGCAGCCTGACAAATACTGAAGCTTTCTTT.

This clone was detected only a few times. CDR3 sequence (DNA): TGTGCCAGCAGTCCTGAGGATACGCAGTATTTT. Amino acids: CASSPEDTQYF. The rearrangement joins TRBV2 to TRBJ2-3; no definite D call. Trimming removed 5 bases at V and 6 bases at J, with 6 bases between. Germline lookup yields CDR1 SNHLY and CDR2 FYNNEI. CDR3 size: 11 residues.

The V and J genes are TRBV27 and TRBJ2-7, with 7 bases identical to TRBD1. Germline V gene data show CDR1 as MNHEY and CDR2 as SMNVEV (reference sequence). The V and J ends lost 6 bases and 2 bases, in that order; junction bases with no gene match: 7. The CDR3 length is 14 residues. CDR3 in DNA: TGTGCCAGCAGCAGACCGGGACAGCCCTACGAGCAGTACTTC. Translation gives CASSRPGQPYEQYF.

This clone was picked up one time. V is TRBV6-1 and J is TRBJ1-3; no clear D gene. The V gene's germline CDR1 is MNHNS and CDR2 SASEGT. The germline V and J ends were trimmed by 3 bases and 4 bases, with 7 bases remaining between them. This CDR3 has 13 residues. The CDR3 region is CASSDAGGNTIYF. The CDR3 DNA sequence: TGTGCCAGCAGTGATGCAGGAGGAAACACCATATATTTT.

This sequence joins TRBV6-5 and TRBJ2-4, with D perhaps matching TRBD1 (6 bases). Trimming left V 6 bases short and J 7 bases short, with 16 bases between. Germline CDR1 MNHEY, CDR2 SVGAGI. The CDR3 is 14 residues long. The CDR3 region is CASRPSFRGNIQYF. The CDR3 nucleotides read TGTGCCAGCAGGCCATCCTTCAGGGGTAACATTCAGTACTTC.

The V gene is TRBV4-1, the J gene TRBJ2-5, with 8 bases that match TRBD2. Germline V gene lookup returns CDR1 MGHRA and CDR2 YSYEKL. The CDR3 is 16 residues long. Trimming took 0 bases from V and 1 from J; bases not matched to a gene: 4. In nucleotides, the CDR3 is TGCGCCAGCAGCCAAGAGAGCGGGAGAGGCCAAGAGACCCAGTACTTC. Translating it yields CASSQESGRGQETQYF.

V and J are TRBV11-1 and TRBJ1-1, with D possibly matching TRBD1 (5 bases). V was clipped by 4 bases and J by 9 bases, with 12 bases between them. The CDR3 length is 12 residues. Germline V gene lookup returns CDR1 SGHAT and CDR2 FQDESV (reference sequence). CDR3 DNA sequence: TGTGCCAGCAGCTCCCGGGACGCAAAAGCTTTCTTT. This translates into CASSSRDAKAFF.

This clone turned up a few times. The genes are TRBV30 and TRBJ2-1, with TRBD2 as a possible D gene (6 bases). Trimming stripped 4 bases from V and 9 bases from J, with 13 bases between. Germline CDR1 GTSNPN, CDR2 SVGIG (reference sequence). The CDR3 is 12 residues long. The CDR3: CAWTLRGGEQFF. The DNA of the CDR3 is TGTGCCTGGACCCTGAGGGGAGGTGAGCAGTTCTTC.

This clone has a single count. The V gene is TRBV11-2, the J gene TRBJ2-5; D ambiguous. The DNA end lines up better with TRBJ2-7; the J call may be wrong. The CDR3 has 12 residues. Per germline, CDR1 SGHAT and CDR2 FQNNGV. CDR3 amino acids: CASSQGIYEQYF. In DNA form, the CDR3 reads TGTGCCAGCAGCCAAGGGATCTACGAGCAGTACTTC.

This rearrangement joins TRBV6-1 to TRBJ1-5; possible D gene TRBD1, 5 bases. CDR1 and CDR2 (germline): MNHNS, SASEGT. Between the trimmed V and J ends, which lost 2 bases and 0 bases, there was a span of 11 bases. The CDR3 is 16 residues long. In DNA, the CDR3 is TGTGCCAGCAGTGAAAGTCGGACACTTAGCAATCAGCCCCAGCATTTT. Its translation is CASSESRTLSNQPQHF.

The V gene is TRBV7-2, the J gene TRBJ1-3; weak D call: TRBD1 (5 bases). Germline V CDR1 and CDR2: SGHTA, FQGNSA. The CDR3 has 12 residues. Trimming left V 5 bases short and J 6 bases short, with 8 bases between. The CDR3 loop is CASSLGENTIYF. As DNA, the CDR3 is TGTGCCAGCAGCCTAGGGGAAAACACCATATATTTT.